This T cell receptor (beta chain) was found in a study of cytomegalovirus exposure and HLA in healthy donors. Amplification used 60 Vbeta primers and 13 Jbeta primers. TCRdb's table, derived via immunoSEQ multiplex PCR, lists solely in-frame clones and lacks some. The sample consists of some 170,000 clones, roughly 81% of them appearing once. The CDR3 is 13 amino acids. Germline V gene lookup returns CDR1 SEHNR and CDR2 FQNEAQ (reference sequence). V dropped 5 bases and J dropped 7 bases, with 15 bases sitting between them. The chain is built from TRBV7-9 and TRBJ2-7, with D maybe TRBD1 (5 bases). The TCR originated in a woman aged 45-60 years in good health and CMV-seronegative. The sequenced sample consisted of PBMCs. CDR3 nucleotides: TGTGCCAGCAGCCAGGATGGGGCCGTGGAGCAGTACTTC. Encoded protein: CASSQDGAVEQYF.